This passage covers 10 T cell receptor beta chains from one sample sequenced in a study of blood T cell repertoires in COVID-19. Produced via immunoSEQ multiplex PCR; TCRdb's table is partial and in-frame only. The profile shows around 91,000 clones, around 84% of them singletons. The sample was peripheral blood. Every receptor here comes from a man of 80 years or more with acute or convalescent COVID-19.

CDR3 protein: CASSRTGTGDHIAKNIQYF. CDR3 sequence (DNA): TGTGCCAGCAGTCGGACCGGGACAGGAGACCATATAGCCAAAAACATTCAGTACTTC. The rearrangement links TRBV7-2 to TRBJ2-4, with 8 bases lining up with TRBD1. The germline gives CDR1 SGHTA, CDR2 FQGNSA. There are 19 residues in the CDR3. After removal of 6 bases from V and 0 bases from J, the junction contained 16 bases not matched to a gene.

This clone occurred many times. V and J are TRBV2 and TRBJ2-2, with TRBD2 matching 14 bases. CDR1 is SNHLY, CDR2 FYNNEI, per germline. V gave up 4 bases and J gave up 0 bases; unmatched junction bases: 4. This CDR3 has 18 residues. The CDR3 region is CASSGGLAGVTNTGELFF. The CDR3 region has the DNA TGTGCCAGCAGTGGGGGACTAGCGGGAGTTACGAACACCGGGGAGCTGTTTTTT.

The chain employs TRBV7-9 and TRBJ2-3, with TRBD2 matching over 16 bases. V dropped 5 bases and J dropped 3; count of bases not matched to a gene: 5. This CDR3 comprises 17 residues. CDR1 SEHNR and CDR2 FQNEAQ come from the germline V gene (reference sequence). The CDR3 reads CASSTGTSGRGTDTQYF. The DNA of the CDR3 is TGTGCCAGCAGCACAGGGACTAGCGGGAGGGGGACAGATACGCAGTATTTT.

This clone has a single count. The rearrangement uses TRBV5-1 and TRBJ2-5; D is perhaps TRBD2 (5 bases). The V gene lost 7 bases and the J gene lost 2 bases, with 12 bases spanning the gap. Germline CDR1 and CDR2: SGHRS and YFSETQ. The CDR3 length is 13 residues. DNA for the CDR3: TGCGCCAGCGGTACGGGATGGCAAGAGACCCAGTACTTC. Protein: CASGTGWQETQYF. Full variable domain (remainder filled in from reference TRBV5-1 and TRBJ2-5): KAGVTQTPRYLIKTRGQQVTLSCSPISGHRSVSWYQQTPGQGLQFLFEYFSETQRNKGNFPGRFSGRQFSNSRSEMNVSTLELGDSALYLCASGTGWQETQYFGPGTRLLVL.

The CDR3 region has the DNA TGTGCCAGCTTACTAGCACTCAATGAGCAGTTCTTC. This gives the protein CASLLALNEQFF. The rearrangement links TRBV6-5 to TRBJ2-1, with a possible D match to TRBD2 (6 bases). Trimming pared 8 bases from V and 6 bases from J, leaving 11 bases between. The CDR3 covers 12 residues. Germline values: CDR1 MNHEY, CDR2 SVGAGI.

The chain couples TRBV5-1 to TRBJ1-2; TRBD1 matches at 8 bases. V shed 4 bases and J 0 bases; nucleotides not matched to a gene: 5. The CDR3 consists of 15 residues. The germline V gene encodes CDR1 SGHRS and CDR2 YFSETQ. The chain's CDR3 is CASSKDRETNYGYTF. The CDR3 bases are TGCGCCAGCAGCAAGGACAGGGAAACTAACTATGGCTACACCTTC.

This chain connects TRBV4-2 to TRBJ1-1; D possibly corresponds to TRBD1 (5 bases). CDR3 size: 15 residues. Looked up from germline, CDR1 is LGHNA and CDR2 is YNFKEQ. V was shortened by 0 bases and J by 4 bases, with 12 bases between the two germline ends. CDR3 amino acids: CASSQDQAGGTEAFF. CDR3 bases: TGTGCCAGCAGCCAAGATCAGGCCGGGGGCACTGAAGCTTTCTTT.

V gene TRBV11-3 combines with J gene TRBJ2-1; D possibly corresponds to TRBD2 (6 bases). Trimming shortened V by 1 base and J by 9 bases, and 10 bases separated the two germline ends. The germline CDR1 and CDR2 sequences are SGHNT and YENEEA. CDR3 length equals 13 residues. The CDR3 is CASSLVRGGEQFF. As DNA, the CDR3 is TGTGCCAGCAGCTTAGTACGGGGAGGTGAGCAGTTCTTC.

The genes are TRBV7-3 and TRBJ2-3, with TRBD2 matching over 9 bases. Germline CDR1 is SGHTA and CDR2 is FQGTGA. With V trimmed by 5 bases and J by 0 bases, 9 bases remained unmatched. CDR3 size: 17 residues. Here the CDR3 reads CASSGDLAGISTDTQYF. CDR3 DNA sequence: TGTGCCAGCAGCGGGGATCTAGCGGGAATAAGCACAGATACGCAGTATTTT. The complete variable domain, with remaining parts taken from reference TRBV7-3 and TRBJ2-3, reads GAGVSQTPSNKVTEKGKYVELRCDPISGHTALYWYRQSLGQGPEFLIYFQGTGAADDSGLPNDRFFAVRPEGSVSTLKIQRTERGDSAVYLCASSGDLAGISTDTQYFGPGTRLTVL.

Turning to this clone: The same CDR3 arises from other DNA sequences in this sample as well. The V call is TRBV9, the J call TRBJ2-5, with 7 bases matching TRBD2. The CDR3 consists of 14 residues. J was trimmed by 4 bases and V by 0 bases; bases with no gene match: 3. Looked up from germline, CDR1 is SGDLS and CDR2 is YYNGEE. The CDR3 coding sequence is TGTGCCAGCAGCGTAGGAGGCGGGAGAGAGACCCAGTACTTC. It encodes CASSVGGGRETQYF.